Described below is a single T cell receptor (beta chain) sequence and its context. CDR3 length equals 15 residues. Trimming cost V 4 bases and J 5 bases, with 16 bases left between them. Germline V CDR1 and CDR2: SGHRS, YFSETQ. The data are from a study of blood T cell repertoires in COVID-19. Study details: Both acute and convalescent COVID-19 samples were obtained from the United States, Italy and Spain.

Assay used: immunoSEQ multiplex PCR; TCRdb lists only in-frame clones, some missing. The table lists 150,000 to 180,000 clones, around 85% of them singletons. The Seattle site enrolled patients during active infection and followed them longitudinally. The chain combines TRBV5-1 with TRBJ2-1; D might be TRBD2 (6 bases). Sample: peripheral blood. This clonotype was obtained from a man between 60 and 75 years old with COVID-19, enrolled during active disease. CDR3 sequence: CASSAAGLLNNEQFF. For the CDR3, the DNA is TGCGCCAGCAGCGCAGCGGGCCTCTTAAACAATGAGCAGTTCTTC.